One and the same sample provided the 27 T cell receptor beta chains below, sequenced in a study of vaccination and CD4 T cells after COVID-19. No antigens are known for them. Time point: late sampling 161 to 241 days after vaccination in a few convalescent patients. Treatment in this sample: 10-day PBMC culture with coronavirus spike peptide pools or control peptides (ViraFEST assay). Sequence data for DNA of cultured CD4+ T cells were generated by the Oncomine TCR Beta short-read assay. TCRdb called the PCR reads again in MiXCR, with one record for every CDR3 protein. The repertoire includes 20,000 to 30,000 distinct CDR3 sequences, roughly 46% of them detected once, and around 4.1% sits in the top ten. This specimen consisted of CD4+ T cells from blood, cultured in vitro, obtained about 7 months after SARS-CoV-2 vaccination. The receptors were gathered from a human donor who had recovered from COVID-19.

The V gene is TRBV7-9, the J gene TRBJ2-1; the match to TRBD2 covers 14 bases. Unmatched junction bases numbered 3, after V lost 5 bases and J lost 0 bases. The CDR3 loop spans 17 amino acids. Germline V gene sequence: CDR1 SEHNR, CDR2 FQNEAQ (reference sequence). The CDR3 reads CASSLGLAGDSYNEQFF. The CDR3 DNA follows: TGTGCCAGCAGCCTGGGACTAGCGGGAGACTCCTACAATGAGCAGTTCTTC.

The J gene is TRBJ1-5, the V gene TRBV28; tentative D call: TRBD1 (5 bases). V dropped 1 base and J dropped 8 bases, with 15 bases sitting between them. Germline V CDR1 and CDR2: MDHEN, SYDVKM. The CDR3 extends over 15 amino acids. The CDR3 region is CASSLSFRGNKPQHF. In DNA, the CDR3 is TGTGCCAGCAGTTTATCCTTTCGGGGGAATAAGCCCCAGCATTTT.

The chain joins TRBV20-1 to TRBJ2-7, with D possibly matching TRBD2 (5 bases). This CDR3 spans 12 amino acids. Germline-derived CDR1 and CDR2 are DFQATT and SNEGSKA (reference sequence). V lost 1 base, J lost 3 bases, and 7 bases lay in between. The CDR3 coding sequence is TGCAGTGCTAGAGTCCGGGACTACGAGCAGTACTTC. Protein: CSARVRDYEQYF.

The chain carries TRBV2 and TRBJ2-5, with 11 positions matching TRBD2. Trimming at V came to 5 bases and at J to 3 bases, leaving 5 bases not matched to a gene. The CDR3 is made up of 15 amino acids. The germline V gene encodes CDR1 SNHLY and CDR2 FYNNEI. In DNA, the CDR3 is TGTGCCAGCAGTCAACGGGGACTAGCGGAAGAGACCCAGTACTTC. Protein: CASSQRGLAEETQYF.

This clonotype was picked up a small number of times. The rearrangement uses TRBV18 and TRBJ1-1; D not certain. From germline, CDR1 is KGHSH and CDR2 LQKENI. The CDR3 runs to 13 residues. Between the trimmed V and J ends, which lost 4 bases and 4 bases, there was a span of 10 bases. CDR3 sequence: CASSRVAGTEAFF. Written as DNA, the CDR3 is TGTGCCAGCTCACGGGTAGCCGGCACTGAAGCTTTCTTT.

The gene calls are TRBV11-2 and TRBJ2-5; TRBD2 aligns across 12 bases. With 5 bases clipped from V and 6 bases from J, the junction kept 7 bases outside the gene matches. The CDR3 extends over 15 amino acids. In germline, CDR1 is SGHAT, CDR2 FQNNGV. CDR3: CASSPGTSGLKTQYF. The CDR3 bases are TGTGCCAGCAGCCCAGGGACTAGCGGGCTGAAGACCCAGTACTTC.

This chain links TRBV6-5 with TRBJ2-7; D perhaps matches TRBD2 (7 bases). The germline gives CDR1 MNHEY, CDR2 SVGAGI. V was clipped by 4 bases and J by 4 bases, with 23 bases between them. The CDR3 length is 17 residues. The CDR3 DNA sequence: TGTGCCAGCAGTTCCCCGCCGGGGAGGGACATCCCTTACGAGCAGTACTTC. This gives the protein CASSSPPGRDIPYEQYF.

This chain links TRBV6-2 or TRBV6-3 with TRBJ2-3; D not certain. This CDR3 is built from 15 residues. Germline-derived CDR1 and CDR2 are MNHEY and SVGEGT. V was cut by 0 bases and J by 2 bases, with 9 bases left in between. The CDR3 here is CASSYSGAVTDTQYF. CDR3 sequence (DNA): TGTGCCAGCAGTTACTCAGGTGCAGTCACAGATACGCAGTATTTT.

The chain is built from TRBV27 and TRBJ1-3; D is unresolved. This CDR3 is built from 13 residues. With 5 bases removed from V and 1 base from J, the gap between germline ends came to 6 bases. Germline CDR1 is MNHEY and CDR2 is SMNVEV (reference sequence). The CDR3 bases are TGTGCCAGCAGTCGGGTGTCTGGAAACACCATATATTTT. Encoded protein: CASSRVSGNTIYF.

The chain couples TRBV7-9 to TRBJ1-1; D is undetermined. The V gene lost 1 base and the J gene lost 1 base, with 4 bases spanning the gap. CDR1 is SEHNR, CDR2 FQNEAQ, per germline (reference sequence). CDR3 length equals 13 residues. The CDR3 sequence: CASSLDSNTEAFF. The DNA for the CDR3 is TGTGCCAGCAGCTTAGACTCGAACACTGAAGCTTTCTTT.

The genes are TRBV7-3 and TRBJ2-7, with 10 bases matching TRBD1. The V and J ends lost 5 bases and 6 bases, in that order; junction bases with no gene match: 10. CDR1 is SGHTA, CDR2 FQGTGA, per germline. This CDR3 region has 15 residues. CDR3 in amino acids: CASSRVGTGVTEQYF. The CDR3 nucleotides read TGTGCCAGCAGCCGGGTGGGGACAGGGGTAACCGAGCAGTACTTC.

This clonotype showed up just a few times. V is TRBV7-9 and J is TRBJ1-2; possibly TRBD1 for D (5 bases). Germline V lookup: CDR1 SEHNR, CDR2 FQNEAQ (reference sequence). V gave up 5 bases and J gave up 4 bases, with 20 bases separating them. The CDR3 covers 16 residues. The DNA for the CDR3 is TGTGCCAGCAGCACAGGACCCCGGCGGGCCATCTATGGCTACACCTTC. Its translation: CASSTGPRRAIYGYTF.

The table lists this clonotype with a few counts. V is TRBV20-1 and J is TRBJ2-5; D is uncertain. The CDR3 extends over 15 amino acids. Germline values: CDR1 DFQATT, CDR2 SNEGSKA (reference sequence). Trimming took 3 bases from V and 2 from J, leaving 16 bases between them. CDR3: CSASLTGRLQETQYF. Written as DNA, the CDR3 is TGCAGTGCTAGCCTCACTGGCAGGCTTCAAGAGACCCAGTACTTC.

This CDR3 reads CATSRDLTPGQRSGNTIYF. Written as DNA, the CDR3 is TGTGCCACCAGCAGAGATCTAACCCCGGGACAGCGATCTGGAAACACCATATATTTT. The V call is TRBV15, the J call TRBJ1-3; 7 bases are shared with TRBD1. CDR1 is LNHNV, CDR2 YYDKDF, per germline (reference sequence). J was trimmed by 1 base and V by 0 bases; bases with no gene match: 12. The CDR3 is 19 residues long.

The genes are TRBV18 and TRBJ2-5; unclear D gene. The V gene lost 2 bases and the J gene lost 4 bases, with 8 bases spanning the gap. CDR3 length: 13 residues. Per germline, CDR1 KGHSH and CDR2 LQKENI. CDR3 region: CASSPVVSETQYF. CDR3 sequence (DNA): TGTGCCAGCTCACCAGTGGTTTCAGAGACCCAGTACTTC.

This chain joins TRBV12-3 or TRBV12-4 and TRBJ1-1; D ambiguous. This CDR3 region has 11 residues. Trimming left V 6 bases short and J 8 bases short, with 10 bases between. CDR3 sequence (DNA): TGTGCCAGCAGCCGGAGGTCAGAAGCTTTCTTT. This sequence encodes CASSRRSEAFF.

V and J are TRBV28 and TRBJ2-7, with D tentatively TRBD2 (5 bases). The CDR3 is 14 amino acids. Germline V CDR1 and CDR2: MDHEN, SYDVKM. The germline V and J ends were trimmed by 7 bases and 6 bases, with 19 bases remaining between them. CDR3 bases: TGTGCCAGCAAAAACAGCGGAAGCCTACGCGAGCAGTACTTC. It is translated as CASKNSGSLREQYF.

The genes are TRBV7-2 and TRBJ2-1; D is possibly TRBD1 or TRBD2 (5 bases each). The V end was cut by 2 bases, the J end by 0 bases, with 8 bases between. The CDR3 is 15 residues long. The V gene's germline CDR1 is SGHTA and CDR2 FQGNSA. Here the CDR3 reads CASSLMRGSYNEQFF. The CDR3 DNA reads TGTGCCAGCAGCTTAATGAGGGGCTCCTACAATGAGCAGTTCTTC.

The J gene is TRBJ1-2, the V gene TRBV4-1; 9 nucleotides line up with TRBD1. The trim removed 5 bases at V and 2 bases at J, leaving 6 bases unmatched. Germline V lookup: CDR1 MGHRA, CDR2 YSYEKL. The CDR3 length is 15 residues. CDR3: CASSRRTGENYGYTF. The DNA of the CDR3 is TGCGCCAGCAGCAGACGGACAGGGGAAAACTATGGCTACACCTTC.

The gene calls are TRBV4-1 and TRBJ2-5; D is ambiguous. From germline, CDR1 is MGHRA and CDR2 YSYEKL. CDR3 length: 14 amino acids. V shed 4 bases and J shed 3 bases, with 12 bases lying between them. The chain's CDR3 is CASSPRRAEETQYF. The CDR3 DNA sequence: TGCGCCAGCAGCCCCCGCCGGGCTGAAGAGACCCAGTACTTC.

The chain links TRBV27 to TRBJ2-7; no clear D gene. Trimming took off 5 bases at V and 0 bases at J, with 11 bases between the two ends. The germline V gene has CDR1 MNHEY and CDR2 SMNVEV (reference sequence). This CDR3 region has 14 residues. The CDR3 loop is CASSRLRLSYEQYF. The CDR3 region has the DNA TGTGCCAGCAGTCGTCTCCGCCTCTCCTACGAGCAGTACTTC.

The chain recombines TRBV6-1 with TRBJ2-7; 7 bases fit TRBD2. Germline values: CDR1 MNHNS, CDR2 SASEGT. The length of the CDR3 is 20 residues. The V segment lost 7 bases and the J segment 5 bases; nucleotides outside the gene matches: 29. The CDR3 is CASMKDGGVVGGPAVHEQYF. CDR3 in DNA: TGTGCCAGCATGAAGGATGGGGGAGTAGTGGGAGGGCCAGCGGTTCACGAGCAGTACTTC.

The chain carries TRBV4-3 and TRBJ1-5; D is unresolved. From germline, CDR1 is LGHNA and CDR2 YSLEER. CDR3 size: 14 residues. V lost 4 bases and J lost 1, with 8 bases in between. In DNA, the CDR3 is TGCGCCAGCAGCCCCCAGGCGAGCAATCAGCCCCAGCATTTT. Its protein product is CASSPQASNQPQHF.

This clonotype was recorded a few times. The chain carries TRBV6-1 and TRBJ1-5; TRBD1 matches 8 bases. CDR1 is MNHNS, CDR2 SASEGT, per germline. The CDR3 contains 14 residues. V trimming: 6 bases; J trimming: 4 bases; junction bases outside the gene matches: 5. The CDR3 DNA reads as TGTGCCAGCAGCCCCGACAGGGGTAATCAGCCCCAGCATTTT. Translated, it gives CASSPDRGNQPQHF.

The CDR3 bases are TGCAGTGCTAAGAGCGGGACTAGCGGGAGTGCCTACGAGCAGTACTTC. This encodes CSAKSGTSGSAYEQYF. The rearrangement uses TRBV20-1 and TRBJ2-7, with 14 bases matching TRBD2. Trimming removed 4 bases from V and 2 bases from J; junction bases left unmatched: 7. CDR1 and CDR2 from the germline V gene are DFQATT and SNEGSKA (reference sequence). The CDR3 length is 16 residues.

This clonotype has only a few counts. CDR3 sequence (DNA): TGTGCCAGCAGTGACGGGACCGGGACTAGCAGCCAAGAGACCCAGTACTTC. Amino acids: CASSDGTGTSSQETQYF. This chain uses TRBV6-4 with TRBJ2-5; the match to TRBD2 covers 9 bases. Germline V gene data show CDR1 as MRHNA and CDR2 as SNTAGT. V lost 2 bases to trimming and J lost 1 base; unmatched junction nucleotides: 8. The CDR3 sequence is 17 residues long.

This clonotype has only a few counts. V and J are TRBV6-2 or TRBV6-3 and TRBJ1-6; D is unresolved. Trimming removed 2 bases at V and 9 bases at J, with 11 bases between. The CDR3 has 14 amino acids. Germline CDR1 is MNHEY and CDR2 is SVGEGT. The CDR3 bases are TGTGCCAGCAGTTACCCGAGATATGGTTCACCCCTCCACTTT. Protein: CASSYPRYGSPLHF.